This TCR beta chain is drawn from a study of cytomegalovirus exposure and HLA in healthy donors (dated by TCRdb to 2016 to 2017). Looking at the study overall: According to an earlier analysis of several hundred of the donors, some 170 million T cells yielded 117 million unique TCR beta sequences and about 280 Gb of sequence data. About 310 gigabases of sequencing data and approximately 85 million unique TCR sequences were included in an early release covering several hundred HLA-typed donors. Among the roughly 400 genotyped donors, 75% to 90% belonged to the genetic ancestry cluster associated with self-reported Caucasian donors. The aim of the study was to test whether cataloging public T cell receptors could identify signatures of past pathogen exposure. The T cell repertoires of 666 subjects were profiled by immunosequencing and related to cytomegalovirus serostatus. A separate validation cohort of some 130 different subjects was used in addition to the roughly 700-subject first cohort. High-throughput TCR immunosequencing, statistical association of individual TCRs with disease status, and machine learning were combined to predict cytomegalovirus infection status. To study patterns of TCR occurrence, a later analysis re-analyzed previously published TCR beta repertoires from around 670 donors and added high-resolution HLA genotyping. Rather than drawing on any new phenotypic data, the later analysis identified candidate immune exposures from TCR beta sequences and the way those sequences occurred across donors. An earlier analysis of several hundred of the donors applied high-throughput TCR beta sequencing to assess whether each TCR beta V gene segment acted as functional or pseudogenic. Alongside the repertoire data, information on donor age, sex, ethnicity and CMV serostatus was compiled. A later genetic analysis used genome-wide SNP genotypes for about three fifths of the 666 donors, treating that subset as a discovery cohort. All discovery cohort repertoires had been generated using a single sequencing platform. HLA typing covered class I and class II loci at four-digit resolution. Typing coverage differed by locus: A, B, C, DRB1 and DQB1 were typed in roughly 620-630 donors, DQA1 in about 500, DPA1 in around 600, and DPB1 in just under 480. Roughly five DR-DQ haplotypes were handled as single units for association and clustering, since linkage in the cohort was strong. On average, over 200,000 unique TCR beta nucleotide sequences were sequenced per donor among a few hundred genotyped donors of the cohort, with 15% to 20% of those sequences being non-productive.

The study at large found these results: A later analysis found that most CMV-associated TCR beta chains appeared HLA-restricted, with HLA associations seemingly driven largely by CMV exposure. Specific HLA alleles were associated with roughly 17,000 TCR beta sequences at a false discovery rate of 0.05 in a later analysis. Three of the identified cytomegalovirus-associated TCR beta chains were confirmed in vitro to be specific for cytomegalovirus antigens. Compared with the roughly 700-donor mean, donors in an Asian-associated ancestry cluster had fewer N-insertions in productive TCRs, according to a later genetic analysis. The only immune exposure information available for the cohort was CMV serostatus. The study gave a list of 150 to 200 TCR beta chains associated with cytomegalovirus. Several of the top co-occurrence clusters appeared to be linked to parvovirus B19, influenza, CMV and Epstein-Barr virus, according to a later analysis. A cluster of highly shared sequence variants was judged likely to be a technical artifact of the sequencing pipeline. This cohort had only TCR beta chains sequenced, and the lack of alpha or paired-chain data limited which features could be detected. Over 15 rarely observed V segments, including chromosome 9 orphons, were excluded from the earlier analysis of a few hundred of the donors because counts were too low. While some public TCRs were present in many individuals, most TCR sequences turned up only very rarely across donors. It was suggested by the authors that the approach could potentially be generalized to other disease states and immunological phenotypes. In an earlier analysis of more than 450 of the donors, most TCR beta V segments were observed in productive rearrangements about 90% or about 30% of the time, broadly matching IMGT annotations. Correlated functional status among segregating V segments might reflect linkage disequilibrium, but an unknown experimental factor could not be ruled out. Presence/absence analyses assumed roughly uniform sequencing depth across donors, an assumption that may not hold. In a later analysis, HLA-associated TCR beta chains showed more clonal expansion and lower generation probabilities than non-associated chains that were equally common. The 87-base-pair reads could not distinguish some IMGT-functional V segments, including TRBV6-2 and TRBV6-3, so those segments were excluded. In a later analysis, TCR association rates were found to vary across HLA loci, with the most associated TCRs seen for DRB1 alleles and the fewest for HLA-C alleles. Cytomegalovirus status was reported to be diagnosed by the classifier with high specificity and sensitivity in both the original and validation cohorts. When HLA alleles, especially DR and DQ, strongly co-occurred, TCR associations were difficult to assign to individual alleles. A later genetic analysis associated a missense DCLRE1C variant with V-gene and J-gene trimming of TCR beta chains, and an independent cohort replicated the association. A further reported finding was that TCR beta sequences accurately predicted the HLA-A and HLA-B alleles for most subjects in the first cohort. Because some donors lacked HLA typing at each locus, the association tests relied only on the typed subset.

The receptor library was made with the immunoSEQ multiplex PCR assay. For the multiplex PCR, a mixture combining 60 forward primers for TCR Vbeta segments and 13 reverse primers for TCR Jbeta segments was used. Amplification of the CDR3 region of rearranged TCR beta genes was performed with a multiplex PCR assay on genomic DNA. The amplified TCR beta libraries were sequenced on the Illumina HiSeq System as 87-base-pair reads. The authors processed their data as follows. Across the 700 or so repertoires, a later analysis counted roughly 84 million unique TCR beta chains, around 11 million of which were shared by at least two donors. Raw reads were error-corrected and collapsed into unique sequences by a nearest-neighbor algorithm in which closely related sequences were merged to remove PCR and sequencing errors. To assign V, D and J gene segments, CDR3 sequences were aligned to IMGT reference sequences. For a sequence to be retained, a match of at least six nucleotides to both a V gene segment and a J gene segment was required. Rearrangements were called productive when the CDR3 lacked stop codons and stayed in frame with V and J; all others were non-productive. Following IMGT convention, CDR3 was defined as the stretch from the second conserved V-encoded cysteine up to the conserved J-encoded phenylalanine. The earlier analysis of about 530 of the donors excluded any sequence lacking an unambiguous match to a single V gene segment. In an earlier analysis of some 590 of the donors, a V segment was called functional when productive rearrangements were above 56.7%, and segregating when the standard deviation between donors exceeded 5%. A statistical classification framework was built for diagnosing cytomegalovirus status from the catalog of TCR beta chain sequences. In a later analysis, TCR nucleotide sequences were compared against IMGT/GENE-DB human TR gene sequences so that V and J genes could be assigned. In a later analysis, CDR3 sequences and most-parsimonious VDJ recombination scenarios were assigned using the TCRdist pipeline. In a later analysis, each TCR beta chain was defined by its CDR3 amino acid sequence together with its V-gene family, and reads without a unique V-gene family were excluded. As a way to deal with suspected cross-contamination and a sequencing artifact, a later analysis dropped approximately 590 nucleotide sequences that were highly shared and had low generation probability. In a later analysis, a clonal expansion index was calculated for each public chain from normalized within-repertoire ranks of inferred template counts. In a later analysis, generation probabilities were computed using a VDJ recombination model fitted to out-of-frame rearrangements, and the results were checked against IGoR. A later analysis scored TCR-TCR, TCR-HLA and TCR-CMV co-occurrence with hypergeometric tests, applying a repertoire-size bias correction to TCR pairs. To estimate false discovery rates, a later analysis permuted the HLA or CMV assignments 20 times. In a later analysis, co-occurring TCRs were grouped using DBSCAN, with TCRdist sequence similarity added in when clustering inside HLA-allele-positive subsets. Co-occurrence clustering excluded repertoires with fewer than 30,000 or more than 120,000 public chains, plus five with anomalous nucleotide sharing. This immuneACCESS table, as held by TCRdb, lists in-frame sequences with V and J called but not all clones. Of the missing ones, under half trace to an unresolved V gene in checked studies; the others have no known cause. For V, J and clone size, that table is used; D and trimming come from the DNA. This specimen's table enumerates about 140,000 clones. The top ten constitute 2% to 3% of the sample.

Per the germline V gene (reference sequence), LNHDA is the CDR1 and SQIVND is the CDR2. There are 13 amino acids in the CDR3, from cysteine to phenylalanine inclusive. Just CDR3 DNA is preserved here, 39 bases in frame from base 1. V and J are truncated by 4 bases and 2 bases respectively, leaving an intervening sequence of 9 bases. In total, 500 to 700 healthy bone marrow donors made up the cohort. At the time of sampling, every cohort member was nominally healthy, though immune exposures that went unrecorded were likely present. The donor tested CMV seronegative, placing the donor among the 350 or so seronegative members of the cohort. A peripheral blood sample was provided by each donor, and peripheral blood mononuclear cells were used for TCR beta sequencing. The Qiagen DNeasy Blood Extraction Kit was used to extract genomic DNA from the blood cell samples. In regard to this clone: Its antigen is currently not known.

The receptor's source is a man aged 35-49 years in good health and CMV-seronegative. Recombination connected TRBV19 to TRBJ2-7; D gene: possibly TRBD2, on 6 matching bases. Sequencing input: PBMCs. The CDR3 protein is CASSTPGAYEQYF. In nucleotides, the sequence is TGTGCCAGTAGTACGCCGGGGGCCTACGAGCAGTACTTC.